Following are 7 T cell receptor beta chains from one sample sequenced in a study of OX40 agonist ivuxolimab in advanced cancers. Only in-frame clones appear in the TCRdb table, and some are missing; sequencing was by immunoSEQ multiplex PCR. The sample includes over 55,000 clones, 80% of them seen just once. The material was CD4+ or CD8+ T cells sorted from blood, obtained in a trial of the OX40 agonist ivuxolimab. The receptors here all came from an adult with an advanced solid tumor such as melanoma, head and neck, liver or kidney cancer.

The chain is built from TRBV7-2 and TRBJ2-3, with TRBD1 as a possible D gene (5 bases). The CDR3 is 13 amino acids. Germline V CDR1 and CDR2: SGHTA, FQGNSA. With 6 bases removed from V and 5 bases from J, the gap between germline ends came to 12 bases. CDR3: CASSSLRGDTQYF. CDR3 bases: TGTGCCAGCAGTTCCCTTAGGGGAGATACGCAGTATTTT.

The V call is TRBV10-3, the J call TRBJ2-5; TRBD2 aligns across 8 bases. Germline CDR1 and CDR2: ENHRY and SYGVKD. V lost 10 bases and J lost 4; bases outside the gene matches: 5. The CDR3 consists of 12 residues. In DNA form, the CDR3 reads TGTGCCACCCGGGGGGGTGGAGAGACCCAGTACTTC. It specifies CATRGGGETQYF.

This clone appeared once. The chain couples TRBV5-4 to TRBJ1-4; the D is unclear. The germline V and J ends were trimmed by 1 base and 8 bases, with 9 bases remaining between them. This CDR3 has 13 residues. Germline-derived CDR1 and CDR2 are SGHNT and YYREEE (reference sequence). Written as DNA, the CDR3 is TGTGCCAGCAGCTTGATAGGTGGAGAAAAACTGTTTTTT. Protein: CASSLIGGEKLFF. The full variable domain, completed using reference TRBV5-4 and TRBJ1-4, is ETGVTQSPTHLIKTRGQQVTLRCSSQSGHNTVSWYQQALGQGPQFIFQYYREEENGRGNFPPRFSGLQFPNYSSELNVNALELDDSALYLCASSLIGGEKLFFGSGTQLSVL.

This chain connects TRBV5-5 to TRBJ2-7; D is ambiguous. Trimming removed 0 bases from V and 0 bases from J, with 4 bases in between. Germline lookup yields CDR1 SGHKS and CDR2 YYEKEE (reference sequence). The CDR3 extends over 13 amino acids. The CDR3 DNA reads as TGTGCCAGCAGCTTGGGAATCTCCTACGAGCAGTACTTC. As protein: CASSLGISYEQYF.

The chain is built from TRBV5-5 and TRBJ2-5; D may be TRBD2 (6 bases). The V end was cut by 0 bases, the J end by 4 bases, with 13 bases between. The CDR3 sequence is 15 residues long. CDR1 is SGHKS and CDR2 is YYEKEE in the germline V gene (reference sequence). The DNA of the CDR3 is TGTGCCAGCAGCTTGGCCCTCACTAGCCCAGAGACCCAGTACTTC. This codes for CASSLALTSPETQYF.

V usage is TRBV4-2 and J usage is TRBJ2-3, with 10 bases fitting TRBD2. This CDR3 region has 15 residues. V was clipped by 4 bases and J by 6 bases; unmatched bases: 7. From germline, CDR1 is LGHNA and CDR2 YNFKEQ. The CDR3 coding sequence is TGTGCCAGCAGCCCTCTAGCGGGAGTGCTGGATACGCAGTATTTT. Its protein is CASSPLAGVLDTQYF.

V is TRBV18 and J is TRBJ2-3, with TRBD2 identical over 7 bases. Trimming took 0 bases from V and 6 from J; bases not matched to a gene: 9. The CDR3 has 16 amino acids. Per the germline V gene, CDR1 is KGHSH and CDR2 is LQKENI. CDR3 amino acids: CASSPPAGEGVDTQYF. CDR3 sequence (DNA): TGTGCCAGCTCACCACCGGCCGGGGAGGGCGTCGATACGCAGTATTTT. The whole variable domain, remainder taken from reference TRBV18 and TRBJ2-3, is NAGVMQNPRHLVRRRGQEARLRCSPMKGHSHVYWYRQLPEEGLKFMVYLQKENIIDESGMPKERFSAEFPKEGPSILRIQQVVRGDSAAYFCASSPPAGEGVDTQYFGPGTRLTVL.